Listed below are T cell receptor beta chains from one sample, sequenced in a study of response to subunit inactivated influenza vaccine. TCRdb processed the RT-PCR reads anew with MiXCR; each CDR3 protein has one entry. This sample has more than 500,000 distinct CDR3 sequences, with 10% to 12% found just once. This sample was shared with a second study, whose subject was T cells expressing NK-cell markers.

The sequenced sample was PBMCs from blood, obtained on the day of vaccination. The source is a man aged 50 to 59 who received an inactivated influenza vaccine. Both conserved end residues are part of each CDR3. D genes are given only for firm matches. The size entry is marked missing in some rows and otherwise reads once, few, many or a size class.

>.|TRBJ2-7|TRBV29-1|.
TGCAGCGGTATGGAGGACTCCACAGGGAGCTCCTACGAGCAGTACTTC
CSGMEDSTGSSYEQYF
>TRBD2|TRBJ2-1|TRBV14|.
TGTGCCAGCAGCCCACCTTATAGCGGGAGGGCCTTTGCCAATGAGCAGTTCTTC
CASSPPYSGRAFANEQFF
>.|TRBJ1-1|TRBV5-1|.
TGCGCCAGCCGCTTGTCCCCAGCCTCCACTGAAGCTTTCTTT
CASRLSPASTEAFF
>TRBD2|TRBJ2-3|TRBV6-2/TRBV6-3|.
TGTGCCAGCAGTTACTCGATTTCCTTTCTGCGGGAGGGCACAGATACGCAGTATTTT
CASSYSISFLREGTDTQYF
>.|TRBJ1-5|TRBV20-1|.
TGCTGTGCTAGAGATCCCCGGGACACTTCAAATCAGCCCCAGCATTTT
CCARDPRDTSNQPQHF
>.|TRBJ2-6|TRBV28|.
TGTGCCAGCAGAGTCAGGGGCTCTGGGGCCAACGTCCCGACTTTC
CASRVRGSGANVPTF
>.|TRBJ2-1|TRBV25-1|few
TGTGCCAGCAGGATGGGCCCTATGCAGTTCTTC
CASRMGPMQFF
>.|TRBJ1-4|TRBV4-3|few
TGCGCCAGCAGCCAAGAGGCCCGCAGGGTTCGGGGGGAAAAACTGTTTTTT
CASSQEARRVRGEKLFF
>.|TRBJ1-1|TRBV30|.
TGTGCCTGGACAGTAAACACTGAAGCTTTCTTT
CAWTVNTEAFF
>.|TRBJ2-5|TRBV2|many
TGTGCCAGCAGTGAAGATGGGGCGGGGACCCAGTACTTC
CASSEDGAGTQYF
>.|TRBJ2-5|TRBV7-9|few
TGTGCCAGCAGCCTACAGTCGACCCAGTACTTC
CASSLQSTQYF
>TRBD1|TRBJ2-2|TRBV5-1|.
TGCGCCAGCAGCACGGACAGGGTCGGCGCCGGGGAGCTGTTTTTT
CASSTDRVGAGELFF
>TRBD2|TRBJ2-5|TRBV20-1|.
TGCAGTGCTAGGACTAGCGGGAGTGAGACCCAGTACTTC
CSARTSGSETQYF